This T cell receptor (beta chain) was sequenced for a study of T cell responses to AZD1222 COVID-19 vaccine. Generated by immunoSEQ multiplex PCR, the TCRdb table keeps only in-frame clones and is missing some. The table has roughly 100,000 clones, 85% to 90% seen once. The clonotype originates from an adult in good health. This specimen consisted of peripheral blood, obtained on day 0 of AZD1222 vaccination.

CDR3 loop: CASSPSLGGTNEKLFF. The CDR3 DNA is TGTGCCAGCAGCCCCTCCCTAGGGGGCACTAATGAAAAACTGTTTTTT. The chain joins TRBV3-1 (or the pseudogene TRBV3-2) to TRBJ1-4; TRBD1 matches 7 bases. This CDR3 is 16 amino acids long. Germline loops: CDR1 LGHDT, CDR2 YNNKEL (reference sequence). J lost 2 bases, V lost 4 bases, and 7 bases had no gene match.